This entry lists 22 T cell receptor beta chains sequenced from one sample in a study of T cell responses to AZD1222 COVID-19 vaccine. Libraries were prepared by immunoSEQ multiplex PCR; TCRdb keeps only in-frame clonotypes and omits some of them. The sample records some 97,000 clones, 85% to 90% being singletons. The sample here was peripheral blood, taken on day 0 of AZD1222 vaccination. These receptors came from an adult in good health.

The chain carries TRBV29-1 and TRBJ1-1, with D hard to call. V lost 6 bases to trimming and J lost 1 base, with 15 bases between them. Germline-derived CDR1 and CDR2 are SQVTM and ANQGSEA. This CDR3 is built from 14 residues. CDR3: CSVSGQTRNTEAFF. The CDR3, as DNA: TGCAGCGTCTCTGGGCAGACTAGGAACACTGAAGCTTTCTTT. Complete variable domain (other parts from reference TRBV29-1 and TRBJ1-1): SAVISQKPSRDICQRGTSLTIQCQVDSQVTMMFWYRQQPGQSLTLIATANQGSEATYESGFVIDKFPISRPNLTFSTLTVSNMSPEDSSIYLCSVSGQTRNTEAFFGQGTRLTVV.

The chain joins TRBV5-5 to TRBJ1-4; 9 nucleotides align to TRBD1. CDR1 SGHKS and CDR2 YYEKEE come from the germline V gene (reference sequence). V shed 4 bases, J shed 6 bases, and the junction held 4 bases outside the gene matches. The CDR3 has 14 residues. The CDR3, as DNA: TGTGCCAGCAGCCCGACAGGGGGGCATGAAAAACTGTTTTTT. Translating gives CASSPTGGHEKLFF.

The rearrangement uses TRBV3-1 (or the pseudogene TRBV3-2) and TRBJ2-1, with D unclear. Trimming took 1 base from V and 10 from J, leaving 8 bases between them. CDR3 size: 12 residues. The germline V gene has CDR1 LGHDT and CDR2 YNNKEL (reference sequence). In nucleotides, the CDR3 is TGTGCCAGCAGCCAAGCTATGGACGAGCAGTTCTTC. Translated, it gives CASSQAMDEQFF.

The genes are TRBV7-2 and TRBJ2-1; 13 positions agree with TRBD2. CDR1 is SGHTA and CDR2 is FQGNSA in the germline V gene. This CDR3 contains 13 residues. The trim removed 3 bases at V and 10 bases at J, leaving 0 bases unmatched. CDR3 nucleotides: TGTGCCAGCAGCTTGGGACTAGCGGGAGAGCAGTTCTTC. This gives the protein CASSLGLAGEQFF.

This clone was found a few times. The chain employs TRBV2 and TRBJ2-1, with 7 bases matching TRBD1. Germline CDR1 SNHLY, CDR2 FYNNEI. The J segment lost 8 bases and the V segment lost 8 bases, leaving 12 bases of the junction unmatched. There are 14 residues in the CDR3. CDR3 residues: CASSRDRGRDEQFF. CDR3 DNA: TGTGCCAGCTCCCGGGACAGAGGACGCGATGAGCAGTTCTTC.

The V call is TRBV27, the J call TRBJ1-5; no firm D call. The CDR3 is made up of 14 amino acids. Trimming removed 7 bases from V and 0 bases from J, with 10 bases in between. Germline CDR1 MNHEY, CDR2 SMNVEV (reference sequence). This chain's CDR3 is CASTPGNSNQPQHF. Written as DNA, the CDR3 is TGTGCCAGCACCCCGGGGAATAGCAATCAGCCCCAGCATTTT.

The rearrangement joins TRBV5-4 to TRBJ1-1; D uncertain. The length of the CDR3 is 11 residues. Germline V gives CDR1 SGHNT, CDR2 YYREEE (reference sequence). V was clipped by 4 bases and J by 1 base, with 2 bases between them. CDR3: CASSRNTEAFF. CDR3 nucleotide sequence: TGTGCCAGCAGCCGGAACACTGAAGCTTTCTTT.

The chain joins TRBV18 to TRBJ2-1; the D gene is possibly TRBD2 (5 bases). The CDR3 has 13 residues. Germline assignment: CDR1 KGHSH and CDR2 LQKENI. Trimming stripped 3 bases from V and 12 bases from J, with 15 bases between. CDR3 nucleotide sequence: TGTGCCAGCTCACCCCGGGATGGCCTGGGGCAGTTCTTC. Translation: CASSPRDGLGQFF.

DNA for the CDR3: TGCGCCAGCAGCCCAACGGAAGGGACTAGCCCCTACAATGAGCAGTTCTTC. Protein: CASSPTEGTSPYNEQFF. The genes are TRBV4-1 and TRBJ2-1, with 9 positions matching TRBD2. The J segment lost 2 bases and the V segment lost 4 bases, leaving 9 bases of the junction unmatched. The V gene's germline CDR1 is MGHRA and CDR2 YSYEKL. The CDR3 loop spans 17 amino acids.

For the CDR3, the DNA is TGTGCCAGCAGCCTGTTTAGCGGGACCTACGAGCAGTACTTC. Protein: CASSLFSGTYEQYF. J is TRBJ2-7 and V is TRBV7-2; 8 bases align to TRBD2. Germline V gives CDR1 SGHTA, CDR2 FQGNSA. V lost 5 bases, J lost 2 bases, and 5 bases stayed unmatched. This CDR3 is 14 amino acids long.

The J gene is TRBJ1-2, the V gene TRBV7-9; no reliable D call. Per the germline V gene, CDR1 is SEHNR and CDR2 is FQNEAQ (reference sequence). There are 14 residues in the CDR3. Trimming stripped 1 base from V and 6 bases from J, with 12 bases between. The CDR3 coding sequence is TGTGCCAGCAGCTTAGGCGCAGGAATTGATGGCTACACCTTC. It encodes CASSLGAGIDGYTF.

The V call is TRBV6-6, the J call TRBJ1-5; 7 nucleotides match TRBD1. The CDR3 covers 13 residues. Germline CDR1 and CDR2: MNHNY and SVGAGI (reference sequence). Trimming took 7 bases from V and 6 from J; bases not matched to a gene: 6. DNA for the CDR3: TGTGCCAGCACCAGCAGGGGGGCTCAGCCCCAGCATTTT. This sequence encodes CASTSRGAQPQHF.

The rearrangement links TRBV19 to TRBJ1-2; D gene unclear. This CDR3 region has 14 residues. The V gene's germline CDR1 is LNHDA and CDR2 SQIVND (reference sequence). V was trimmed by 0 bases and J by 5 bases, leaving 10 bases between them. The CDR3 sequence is CASSIEHRDYGYTF. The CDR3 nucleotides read TGTGCCAGTAGTATAGAGCACAGAGATTATGGCTACACCTTC. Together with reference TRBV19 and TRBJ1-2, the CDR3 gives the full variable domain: DGGITQSPKYLFRKEGQNVTLSCEQNLNHDAMYWYRQDPGQGLRLIYYSQIVNDFQKGDIAEGYSVSREKKESFPLTVTSAQKNPTAFYLCASSIEHRDYGYTFGSGTRLTVV.

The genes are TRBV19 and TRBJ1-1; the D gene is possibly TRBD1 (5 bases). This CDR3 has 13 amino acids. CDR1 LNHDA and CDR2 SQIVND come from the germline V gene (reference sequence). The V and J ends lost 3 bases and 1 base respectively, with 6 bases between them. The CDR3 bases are TGTGCCAGTAGTATGGGGCAGAACACTGAAGCTTTCTTT. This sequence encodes CASSMGQNTEAFF.

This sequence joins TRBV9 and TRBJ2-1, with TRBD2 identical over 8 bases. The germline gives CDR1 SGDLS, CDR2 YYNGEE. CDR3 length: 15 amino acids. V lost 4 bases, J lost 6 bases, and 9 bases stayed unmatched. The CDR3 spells CASSLGTSPSNEQFF. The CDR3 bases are TGTGCCAGCAGCCTCGGGACTAGTCCCTCCAATGAGCAGTTCTTC.

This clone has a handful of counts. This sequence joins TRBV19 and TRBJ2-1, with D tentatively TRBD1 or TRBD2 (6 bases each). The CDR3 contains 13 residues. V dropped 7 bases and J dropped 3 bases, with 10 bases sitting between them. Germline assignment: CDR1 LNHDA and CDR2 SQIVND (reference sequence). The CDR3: CASKGGVYNEQFF. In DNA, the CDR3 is TGTGCCAGTAAGGGGGGTGTCTACAATGAGCAGTTCTTC.

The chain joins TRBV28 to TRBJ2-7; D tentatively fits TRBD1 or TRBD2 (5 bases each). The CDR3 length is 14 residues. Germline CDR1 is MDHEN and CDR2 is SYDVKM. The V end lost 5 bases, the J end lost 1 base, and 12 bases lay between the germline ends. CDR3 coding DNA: TGTGCCAGCAGTCCCCGGGACCTTTCCTACGAGCAGTACTTC. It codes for CASSPRDLSYEQYF. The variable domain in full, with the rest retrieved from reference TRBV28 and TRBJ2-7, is DVKVTQSSRYLVKRTGEKVFLECVQDMDHENMFWYRQDPGLGLRLIYFSYDVKMKEKGDIPEGYSVSREKKERFSLILESASTNQTSMYLCASSPRDLSYEQYFGPGTRLTVT.

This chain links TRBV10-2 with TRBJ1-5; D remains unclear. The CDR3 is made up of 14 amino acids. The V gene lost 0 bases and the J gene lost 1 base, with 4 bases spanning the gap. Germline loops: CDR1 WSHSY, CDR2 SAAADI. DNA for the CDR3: TGCGCCAGCAGTGAGTCAAACAGCAATCAGCCCCAGCATTTT. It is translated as CASSESNSNQPQHF.

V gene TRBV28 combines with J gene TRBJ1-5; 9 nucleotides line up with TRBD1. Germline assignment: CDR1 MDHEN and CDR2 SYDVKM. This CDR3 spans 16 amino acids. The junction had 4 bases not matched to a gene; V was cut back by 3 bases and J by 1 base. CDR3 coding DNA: TGTGCCAGCAGTTTGGCTGGGACAGGGAGCAATCAGCCCCAGCATTTT. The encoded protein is CASSLAGTGSNQPQHF.

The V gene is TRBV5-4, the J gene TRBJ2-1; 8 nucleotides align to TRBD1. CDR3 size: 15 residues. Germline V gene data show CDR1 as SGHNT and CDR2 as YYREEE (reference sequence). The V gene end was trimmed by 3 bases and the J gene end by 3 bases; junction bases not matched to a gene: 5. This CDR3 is CASSYGTGRYNEQFF. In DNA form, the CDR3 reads TGTGCCAGCAGCTATGGGACAGGCCGCTACAATGAGCAGTTCTTC.

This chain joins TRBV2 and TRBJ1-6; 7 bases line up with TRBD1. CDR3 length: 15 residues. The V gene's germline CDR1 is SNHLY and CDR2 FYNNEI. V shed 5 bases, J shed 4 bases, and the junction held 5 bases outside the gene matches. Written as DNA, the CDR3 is TGTGCCAGCAGTCCGGGGACAGCGTATAATTCACCCCTCCACTTT. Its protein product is CASSPGTAYNSPLHF.

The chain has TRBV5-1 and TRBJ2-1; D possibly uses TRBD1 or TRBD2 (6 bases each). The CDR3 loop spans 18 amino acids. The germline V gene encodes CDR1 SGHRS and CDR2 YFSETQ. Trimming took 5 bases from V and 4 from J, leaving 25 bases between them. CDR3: CASREGVAGQRSYNEQFF. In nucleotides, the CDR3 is TGCGCCAGCAGAGAGGGAGTCGCGGGACAAAGGTCTTACAATGAGCAGTTCTTC.